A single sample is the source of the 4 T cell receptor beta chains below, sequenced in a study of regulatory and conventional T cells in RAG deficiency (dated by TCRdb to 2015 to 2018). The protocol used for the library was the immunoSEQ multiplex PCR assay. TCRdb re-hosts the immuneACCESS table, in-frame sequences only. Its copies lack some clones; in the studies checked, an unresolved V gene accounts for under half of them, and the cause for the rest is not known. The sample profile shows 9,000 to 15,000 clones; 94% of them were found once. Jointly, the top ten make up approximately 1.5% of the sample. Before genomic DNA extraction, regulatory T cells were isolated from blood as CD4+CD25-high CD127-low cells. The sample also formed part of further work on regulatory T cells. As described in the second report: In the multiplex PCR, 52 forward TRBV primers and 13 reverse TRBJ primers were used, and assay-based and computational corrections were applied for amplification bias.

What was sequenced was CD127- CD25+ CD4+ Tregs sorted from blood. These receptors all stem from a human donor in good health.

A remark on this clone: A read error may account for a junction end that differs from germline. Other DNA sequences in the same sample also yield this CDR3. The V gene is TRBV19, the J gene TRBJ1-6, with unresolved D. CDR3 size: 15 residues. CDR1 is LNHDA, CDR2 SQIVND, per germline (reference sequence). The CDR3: CASSIATLRNSPLHF. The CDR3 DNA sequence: TGTGCCAGTAGTATCGCGACACTCCGCAATTCCCCCCTCCACTTT. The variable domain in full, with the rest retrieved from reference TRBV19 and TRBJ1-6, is DGGITQSPKYLFRKEGQNVTLSCEQNLNHDAMYWYRQDPGQGLRLIYYSQIVNDFQKGDIAEGYSVSREKKESFPLTVTSAQKNPTAFYLCASSIATLRNSPLHFGNGTRLTVT.

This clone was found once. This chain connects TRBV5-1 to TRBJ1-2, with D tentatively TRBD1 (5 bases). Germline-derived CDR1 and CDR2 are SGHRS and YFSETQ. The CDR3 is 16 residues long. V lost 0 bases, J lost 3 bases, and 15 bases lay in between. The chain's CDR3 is CASSLDRPTFYYGYTF. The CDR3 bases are TGCGCCAGCAGCTTGGACAGGCCCACATTCTACTATGGCTACACCTTC.

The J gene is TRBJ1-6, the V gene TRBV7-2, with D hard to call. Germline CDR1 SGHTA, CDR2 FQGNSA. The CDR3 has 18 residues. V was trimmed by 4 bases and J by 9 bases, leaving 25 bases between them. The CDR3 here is CASSSLMRASPVASPLHF. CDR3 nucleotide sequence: TGTGCCAGCAGCTCCCTTATGAGGGCCTCTCCCGTGGCTTCACCCCTCCACTTT.

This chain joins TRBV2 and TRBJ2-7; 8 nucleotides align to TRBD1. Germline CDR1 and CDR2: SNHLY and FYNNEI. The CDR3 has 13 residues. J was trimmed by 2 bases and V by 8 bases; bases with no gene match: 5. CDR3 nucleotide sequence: TGTGCCAGCGCCGGACAGGGCACCTACGAGCAGTACTTC. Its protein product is CASAGQGTYEQYF.